Listed below are T cell receptor beta chains from one sample, sequenced in a study of cytomegalovirus exposure and HLA in healthy donors. Here immunoSEQ multiplex PCR was the method, and the copy in TCRdb shows in-frame clones only, minus some. The data hold approximately 73,000 clones, with about 95% observed a single time. Sequencing was carried out using PBMCs. Every receptor here comes from a man younger than 30 in good health and CMV-seronegative. CDR3s include the opening cysteine and the closing phenylalanine or tryptophan. D genes are given only for firm matches. Clone size is shown for a subset of rows, as once, few, many or a class of expanded clone.

V,J,D,size,DNA,CDR3
TRBV6-4,TRBJ2-2,TRBD2,-,TGTGCCAGCAGTGACTTTAGCGGGGACACCGGGGAGCTGTTTTTT,CASSDFSGDTGELFF
TRBV4-2,TRBJ2-3,TRBD1,once,TGTGCCAGCAGCCAGGCCCTGGACAGGGACATCAGGGATACGCAGTATTTT,CASSQALDRDIRDTQYF
TRBV30,TRBJ2-7,-,-,TGTGCCTGGACTAATATCCCTGGACACCTTTACGAGCAGTACTTC,CAWTNIPGHLYEQYF
TRBV27,TRBJ1-1,TRBD1,-,TGTGCCAGCAGTTTACAGGGGGCAGCCACTGAAGCTTTCTTT,CASSLQGAATEAFF
TRBV28,TRBJ1-5,-,-,TGTGCCACCTCCGATCAGCCCCAGCATTTT,CATSDQPQHF
TRBV5-1,TRBJ1-5,-,-,TGCGCCAGCAGCTTGCAGGGGTATAGCAATCAGCCCCAGCATTTT,CASSLQGYSNQPQHF
TRBV2,TRBJ2-3,-,-,TGTGCCAGCAGTGAGGAGATCCGAGATACGCAGTATTTT,CASSEEIRDTQYF
TRBV6-5,TRBJ1-2,-,-,TGTGCCAGCAGTTACATAGCCCAGCCAAACTATGGCTACACCTTC,CASSYIAQPNYGYTF
TRBV2,TRBJ1-1,-,once,TGTGCCACCCTGCGGTTGAACACTGAAGCTTTCTTT,CATLRLNTEAFF
TRBV5-8,TRBJ1-1,-,-,TGTGCCAGCGGCAGAAGGGGACACCCGAACACTGAAGCTTTCTTT,CASGRRGHPNTEAFF
TRBV9,TRBJ1-2,-,-,TGTGCCAGCAGCGTAGCGGGGACTAACTATGGCTACACCTTC,CASSVAGTNYGYTF
TRBV5-1,TRBJ2-7,TRBD2,-,TGCGCCAGCAGCTTGGAAGGACTAGACGAGCAGTACTTC,CASSLEGLDEQYF
TRBV7-9,TRBJ1-2,-,-,TGTGCCAGCAGCTTCACGGGCTATGGCTACACCTTC,CASSFTGYGYTF
TRBV5-6,TRBJ1-1,TRBD1,-,TGTGCCAGCAGCCCTGGACAGGGGGCAGTGTCCACTGAAGCTTTCTTT,CASSPGQGAVSTEAFF
TRBV20-1,TRBJ1-5,-,-,TGCAGTGCTAGATCTGATCAGCCCCAGCATTTT,CSARSDQPQHF
TRBV6-6,TRBJ1-2,-,-,TGTGCCAGCAGTTACCTGACACGGTTAGAGCACTATGGCTACACCTTC,CASSYLTRLEHYGYTF
TRBV6-1,TRBJ2-7,-,-,TGTGCCAGCAGTAGGACAGATCCTCCCTACGAGCAGTACTTC,CASSRTDPPYEQYF
TRBV7-2,TRBJ1-2,TRBD1,-,TGTGCCAGCAGCTTAGCGCGATCAGGGGGCGCAGGCTATGGCTACACCTTC,CASSLARSGGAGYGYTF
TRBV23-1,TRBJ1-5,-,-,TGCGCCAGCCCCCTCCGGGTGAGCAATCAGCCCCAGCATTTT,CASPLRVSNQPQHF
TRBV6-1,TRBJ2-1,TRBD2,-,TGTGCCAGCAGTGAGCAACTGACTAGCGGGGGTAATGAGCAGTTCTTC,CASSEQLTSGGNEQFF
TRBV6-6,TRBJ2-2,TRBD2,-,TGTGCCAGCAAGTCGCGGGGGGCGGACACCGGGGAGCTGTTTTTT,CASKSRGADTGELFF
TRBV6-1,TRBJ2-3,-,once,TGTGCCAGCAAGGCGGGACCAACTAGCACAGATACGCAGTATTTT,CASKAGPTSTDTQYF
TRBV28,TRBJ1-4,-,-,TGTGCCAGCAGTTTAGAGGCAGATGCAACTAATGAAAAACTGTTTTTT,CASSLEADATNEKLFF
TRBV7-2,TRBJ1-5,TRBD1,-,TGTGCCAGCAGCCTAGAAACCGCGGACAGGTTCGGGCAGCCCCAGCATTTT,CASSLETADRFGQPQHF
TRBV27,TRBJ1-4,-,once,TGTGCCAGCAGACAGGGCGGGGAAAAACTGTTTTTT,CASRQGGEKLFF
TRBV6-1,TRBJ1-5,-,-,TGTGCCAGCAGTGGTGATCCGGATCAGCCCCAGCATTTT,CASSGDPDQPQHF
TRBV5-1,TRBJ1-5,TRBD1,-,TGCGCCAGCAGCTGGGGGACAGGGGGTCAGCCCCAGCATTTT,CASSWGTGGQPQHF
TRBV25-1,TRBJ2-5,TRBD2,-,TGTGCCAGCTCGATGGCGGGGGTACCGGAGACCCAGTACTTC,CASSMAGVPETQYF
TRBV21-1,TRBJ2-7,-,-,TGTGCCAGCAGCACCCTAGCGGGGGGCCAGGAGTACGAGCAGTACTTC,CASSTLAGGQEYEQYF
TRBV27,TRBJ2-3,TRBD2,-,TGTGCCAGCAGTTTTGGGCTAGCGGCCTATTCTAGCACAGATACGCAGTATTTT,CASSFGLAAYSSTDTQYF
TRBV4-2,TRBJ2-1,-,-,TGTGCCAGCAGCTCGGAGGACCGGGGGGCCTCCAATGAGCAGTTCTTC,CASSSEDRGASNEQFF
TRBV5-4,TRBJ1-1,TRBD1,-,TGTGCCAGCAGCTCACCCGACAGGGTGAACACTGAAGCTTTCTTT,CASSSPDRVNTEAFF
TRBV6-1,TRBJ2-7,-,-,TGTGCCAGCAGTGAACACCTAGAGGCCCCCTACGAGCAGTACTTC,CASSEHLEAPYEQYF
TRBV5-1,TRBJ1-2,-,-,TGCGCCAGCAGCTGGTTTGAGGGATCGGGTGGCTACACCTTC,CASSWFEGSGGYTF
TRBV6-1,TRBJ1-1,-,few,TGTGCCAGCACTCGGGGAGAGGTCACTGAAGCTTTCTTT,CASTRGEVTEAFF
TRBV11-3,TRBJ2-5,-,-,TGTGCCAGCAGCTTAGATCGGGGGGAGACCCAGTACTTC,CASSLDRGETQYF
TRBV2,TRBJ2-2,TRBD2,-,TGTGCCAGCAGTCCCCAGAGGTTTGGCGGGGGGAACACCGGGGAGCTGTTTTTT,CASSPQRFGGGNTGELFF
TRBV7-9,TRBJ2-7,TRBD1,once,TGTGCCAGCAGCACCTGGACAGGGGGCTACGAGCAGTACTTC,CASSTWTGGYEQYF
TRBV27,TRBJ2-1,TRBD1,-,TGTGCCAGCAGTTCTCACCGACAGGGAAGGGGAAATGAGCAGTTCTTC,CASSSHRQGRGNEQFF
TRBV29-1,TRBJ2-7,TRBD1,-,TGCAGCGTTGAGGACAGGGCGAACGAGCAGTACTTC,CSVEDRANEQYF
TRBV7-2,TRBJ2-7,TRBD2,-,TGTGCCAGCAGCTTAGCCCTCACACTAGCGGCCTTCAACGAGCAGTACTTC,CASSLALTLAAFNEQYF
TRBV29-1,TRBJ1-1,-,-,TGCAGCGTTTGGACACCGAACACTGAAGCTTTCTTT,CSVWTPNTEAFF